This T cell receptor (beta chain) comes out of a study of cytomegalovirus exposure and HLA in healthy donors. The wider study: The 650 to 850 first-cohort repertoires and the roughly 130 validation repertoires shared the same platform, a later analysis reported.

Germline V CDR1 and CDR2: SEHNR, FQNEAQ (reference sequence). Trimming stripped 4 bases from V and 3 bases from J, with 12 bases between. The CDR3 has 14 residues. Assay: immunoSEQ multiplex PCR; the TCRdb copy retains only in-frame clones and omits some. The sample has around 400,000 clones, 75% to 90% seen once. This clonotype originated in a woman under 30 in good health and CMV-seronegative. The source material was PBMCs. V and J are TRBV7-9 and TRBJ1-2, with unresolved D. This chain's CDR3 is CASSSAAGYYGYTF. The DNA of the CDR3 is TGTGCCAGCAGCTCAGCAGCGGGGTACTATGGCTACACCTTC.